This T cell receptor beta chain was found in a study of lymphopenia after photon versus proton radiotherapy. Study findings and constraints: Proton therapy kept repertoires fairly stable, unlike photons, which gained effector/memory cells. Authors raise, but do not show, better survival with proton therapy.

Sequencing was performed with immunoSEQ multiplex PCR; in TCRdb, only in-frame clones are kept and a portion is missing. The repertoire holds tens of thousands of clones, roughly 93% seen once, with approximately 2.9% in the top ten. In germline, CDR1 is SNHLY, CDR2 FYNNEI. The CDR3 covers 15 residues. V was shortened by 6 bases and J by 2 bases, with 14 bases between the two germline ends. Note on this clone: The antigen is not known.

Sample: peripheral blood, taken from a patient treated with photon-based radiotherapy. This receptor was obtained from a woman aged 70 to 79 with pancreatic cancer. The V call is TRBV2, the J call TRBJ1-5; TRBD1 might be the D (6 bases). CDR3 DNA: TGTGCCAGCAGCCCGGACAGTACGGGCAATCAGCCCCAGCATTTT. It translates to CASSPDSTGNQPQHF.